In its sample, the clone carrying this T cell receptor (beta chain) was seen a few times. This CDR3 is 16 amino acids long. Germline V CDR1 and CDR2: MNHEY, SVGAGI. The V end was cut by 4 bases, the J end by 4 bases, with 19 bases between. TCRdb recomputed calls from the 5' RACE reads with MiXCR, one row per CDR3 protein. The sample carries a few hundred thousand distinct CDR3 sequences, 9% to 15% recorded once. This entry belongs to a study of identical twins. This sample also belongs to another study, concerning yellow fever vaccine responses in identical twins.

This chain links TRBV6-5 with TRBJ1-2, with a tentative D call TRBD1 (6 bases). The receptor was derived from a woman aged 18-30 years in good health. The specimen was CD8+ T cells sorted from blood. This CDR3 is CASSLTLGGGSYGYTF. The CDR3 DNA is TGTGCCAGCAGTTTGACTCTTGGAGGGGGTAGCTATGGCTACACCTTC.